The clone carrying this T cell receptor (beta chain) was recorded a few times. TCRdb analysed the 5' RACE reads with MiXCR anew, one entry per CDR3 protein. Altogether about 96,000 distinct CDR3 sequences are present, roughly a sixth being singletons, with the ten largest covering about 6%. The data originate from a study of T cells of healthy individuals. This CDR3 contains 13 residues. V lost 3 bases to trimming and J lost 5 bases, with 10 bases between them. Germline-derived CDR1 and CDR2 are SEHNR and FQNEAQ (reference sequence). The chain recombines TRBV7-9 with TRBJ1-1; no firm D call. The source is a human donor in good health. CDR3 nucleotide sequence: TGTGCCAGCAGCTTTGAAGCCGGGACTGAAGCTTTCTTT. Its translation: CASSFEAGTEAFF.